These 13 T cell receptor beta chains came from one sample sequenced in a study of cytomegalovirus exposure and HLA in healthy donors. The PCR had 60 Vbeta and 13 Jbeta primers. Data came from immunoSEQ multiplex PCR; TCRdb stores just in-frame clones and leaves some out. The profile covers about 130,000 clones, with 77% appearing a single time and 4.2% taken by the ten largest. The sequenced sample consisted of PBMCs. The source is a male donor in good health and CMV-seropositive.

The J gene is TRBJ2-3, the V gene TRBV9; TRBD1 aligns across 7 bases. The CDR3 runs 16 residues. The V gene end was trimmed by 4 bases and the J gene end by 0 bases; junction bases not matched to a gene: 8. Per the germline V gene, CDR1 is SGDLS and CDR2 is YYNGEE. The CDR3 reads CASSTTGTESTDTQYF. CDR3 sequence (DNA): TGTGCCAGCAGCACAACCGGGACAGAGAGCACAGATACGCAGTATTTT.

V is TRBV7-2 and J is TRBJ2-3; 10 nucleotides agree with TRBD2. Germline CDR1 SGHTA, CDR2 FQGNSA. With 1 base clipped from V and 7 bases from J, the junction kept 11 bases outside the gene matches. This CDR3 has 17 amino acids. CDR3: CASSLGASGGAQNTQYF. The CDR3 DNA follows: TGTGCCAGCAGCTTAGGCGCTAGCGGGGGTGCACAGAATACGCAGTATTTT.

The chain uses TRBV5-1 and TRBJ2-1, with TRBD2 matching 10 bases. Per germline, CDR1 SGHRS and CDR2 YFSETQ. V trimming: 4 bases; J trimming: 10 bases; junction bases outside the gene matches: 11. This CDR3 is built from 15 residues. The CDR3 spells CASSLGLAVFSEQFF. The DNA of the CDR3 is TGCGCCAGCAGCCTCGGACTAGCGGTATTTTCGGAGCAGTTCTTC.

This clone was observed a handful of times. This sequence joins TRBV6-1 and TRBJ2-4, with D possibly matching TRBD2 (6 bases). Deletions cut 3 bases from V and 0 bases from J, with 15 bases between. CDR1 is MNHNS and CDR2 is SASEGT in the germline V gene. The CDR3 is made up of 17 amino acids. As DNA, the CDR3 is TGTGCCAGCAGTGAGATCGCGGGGACCGTAGCCAAAAACATTCAGTACTTC. Translated, it gives CASSEIAGTVAKNIQYF.

The chain links TRBV19 to TRBJ2-5; a possible D gene is TRBD1 (6 bases). The J call may be in error: the DNA end matches TRBJ2-7 better. Germline lookup yields CDR1 LNHDA and CDR2 SQIVND (reference sequence). The CDR3 consists of 12 residues. The CDR3 loop is CASSSGAYEQYF. Here the CDR3 DNA reads TGTGCCAGTAGTTCAGGGGCCTACGAGCAGTACTTC.

The chain carries TRBV28 and TRBJ2-5, with D possibly being TRBD1 (6 bases). Near its end, the DNA agrees better with TRBJ2-7, so the J call may be wrong. The CDR3 spans 14 residues. Per germline, CDR1 MDHEN and CDR2 SYDVKM. The CDR3 bases are TGTGCCAGCAGTTTATTCCAGGGGACCTACGAGCAGTACTTC. This sequence encodes CASSLFQGTYEQYF.

The chain recombines TRBV18 with TRBJ1-1; D is perhaps TRBD1 (6 bases). V was clipped by 3 bases and J by 1 base, with 9 bases between them. This CDR3 region has 14 residues. In germline, CDR1 is KGHSH, CDR2 LQKENI. The CDR3 DNA sequence: TGTGCCAGCTCACCCGGGACAAAGAACACTGAAGCTTTCTTT. It is translated as CASSPGTKNTEAFF.

This chain uses TRBV5-5 with TRBJ1-5, with a weak D call TRBD1 (6 bases). The CDR3 has 14 amino acids. V lost 4 bases, J lost 6 bases, and 14 bases lay in between. Germline V gene data show CDR1 as SGHKS and CDR2 as YYEKEE (reference sequence). The CDR3 protein is CASSKGGQGQPQHF. Here the CDR3 DNA reads TGTGCCAGCAGCAAGGGGGGGCAAGGTCAGCCCCAGCATTTT.

The chain joins TRBV7-9 to TRBJ2-5; 13 bases are shared with TRBD2. The CDR3 is 17 amino acids. The V and J ends lost 1 base and 2 bases, in that order; junction bases with no gene match: 4. Germline V gives CDR1 SEHNR, CDR2 FQNEAQ (reference sequence). The CDR3 DNA reads as TGTGCCAGCAGCTTAGAGGGGACTAGCGGGATTCAAGAGACCCAGTACTTC. It yields the protein CASSLEGTSGIQETQYF.

CDR3 residues: CASSGGAGANVLTF. CDR3 bases: TGTGCCAGCAGTGGGGGGGCTGGGGCCAACGTCCTGACTTTC. The chain employs TRBV2 and TRBJ2-6, with D maybe TRBD2 (6 bases). The CDR3 extends over 14 amino acids. V was clipped by 4 bases and J by 2 bases, with 6 bases between them. Germline-derived CDR1 and CDR2 are SNHLY and FYNNEI.

The chain has TRBV18 and TRBJ1-2, with 9 positions matching TRBD1. The CDR3 sequence is 13 residues long. CDR1 is KGHSH and CDR2 is LQKENI in the germline V gene. With 6 bases clipped from V and 7 bases from J, the junction kept 6 bases outside the gene matches. CDR3 sequence reads: CASSIGTGFGYTF. CDR3 sequence (DNA): TGTGCCAGCTCCATTGGGACAGGGTTTGGCTACACCTTC.

This clone showed up just once. The V gene is TRBV4-2, the J gene TRBJ2-3; tentatively, D is TRBD2 (5 bases). CDR1 LGHNA and CDR2 YNFKEQ come from the germline V gene. The V gene lost 1 base and the J gene lost 0 bases, with 8 bases spanning the gap. The length of the CDR3 is 15 residues. The CDR3 reads CASSQVGSSTDTQYF. CDR3 coding DNA: TGTGCCAGCAGCCAAGTTGGGAGTAGCACAGATACGCAGTATTTT.

V gene TRBV15 combines with J gene TRBJ2-4; D ambiguous. V lost 0 bases and J 0 bases, leaving 15 bases between the germline ends. CDR1 is LNHNV, CDR2 YYDKDF, per germline (reference sequence). The CDR3 is made up of 18 amino acids. In DNA form, the CDR3 reads TGTGCCACCAGCAGAGACAGACTCAACCTTCTAGCCAAAAACATTCAGTACTTC. Residues: CATSRDRLNLLAKNIQYF.